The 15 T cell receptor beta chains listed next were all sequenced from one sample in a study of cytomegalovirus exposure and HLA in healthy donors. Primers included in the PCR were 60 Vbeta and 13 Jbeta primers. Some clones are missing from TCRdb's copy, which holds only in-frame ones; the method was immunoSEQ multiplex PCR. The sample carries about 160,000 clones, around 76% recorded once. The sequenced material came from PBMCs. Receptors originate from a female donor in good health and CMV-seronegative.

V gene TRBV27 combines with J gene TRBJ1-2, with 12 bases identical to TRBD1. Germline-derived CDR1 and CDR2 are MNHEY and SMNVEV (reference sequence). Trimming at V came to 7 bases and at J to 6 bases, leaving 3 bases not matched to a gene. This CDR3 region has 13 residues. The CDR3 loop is CASKGQGADGYTF. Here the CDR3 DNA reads TGTGCCAGCAAGGGACAGGGGGCTGATGGCTACACCTTC.

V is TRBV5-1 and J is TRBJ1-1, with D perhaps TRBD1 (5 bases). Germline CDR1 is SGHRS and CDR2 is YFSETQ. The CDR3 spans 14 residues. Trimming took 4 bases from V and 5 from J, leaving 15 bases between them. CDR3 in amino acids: CASSRSRGGTEAFF. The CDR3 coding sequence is TGCGCCAGCAGCCGATCTCGGGGGGGGACTGAAGCTTTCTTT.

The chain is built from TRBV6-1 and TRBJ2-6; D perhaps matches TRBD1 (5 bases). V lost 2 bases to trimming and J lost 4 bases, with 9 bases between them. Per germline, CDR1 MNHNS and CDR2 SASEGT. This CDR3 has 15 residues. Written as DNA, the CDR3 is TGTGCCAGCAGTGAATACAGGTTGGGGGCCAACGTCCTGACTTTC. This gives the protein CASSEYRLGANVLTF.

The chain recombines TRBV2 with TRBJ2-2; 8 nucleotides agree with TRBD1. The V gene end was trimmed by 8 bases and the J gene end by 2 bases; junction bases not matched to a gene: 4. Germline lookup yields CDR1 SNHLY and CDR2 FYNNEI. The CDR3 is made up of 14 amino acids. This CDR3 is CASADRVNTGELFF. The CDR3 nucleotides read TGTGCCAGCGCGGACAGGGTCAACACCGGGGAGCTGTTTTTT. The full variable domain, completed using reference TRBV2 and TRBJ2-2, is EPEVTQTPSHQVTQMGQEVILRCVPISNHLYFYWYRQILGQKVEFLVSFYNNEISEKSEIFDDQFSVERPDGSNFTLKIRSTKLEDSAMYFCASADRVNTGELFFGEGSRLTVL.

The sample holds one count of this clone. The CDR3 sequence: CASSHGQGAYNEQFF. In nucleotides, the CDR3 is TGTGCCAGCAGCCATGGACAGGGAGCCTACAATGAGCAGTTCTTC. The rearrangement links TRBV7-3 to TRBJ2-1; 8 bases align to TRBD1. Unmatched junction bases numbered 5, after V lost 5 bases and J lost 2 bases. The CDR3 extends over 15 amino acids. Germline CDR1 is SGHTA and CDR2 is FQGTGA.

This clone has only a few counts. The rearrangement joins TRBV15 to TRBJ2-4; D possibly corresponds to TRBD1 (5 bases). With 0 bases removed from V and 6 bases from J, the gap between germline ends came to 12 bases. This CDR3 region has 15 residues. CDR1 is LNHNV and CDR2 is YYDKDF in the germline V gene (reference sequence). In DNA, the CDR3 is TGTGCCACCAGCAGAGATCTGGGGCAGGGAAACATTCAGTACTTC. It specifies CATSRDLGQGNIQYF.

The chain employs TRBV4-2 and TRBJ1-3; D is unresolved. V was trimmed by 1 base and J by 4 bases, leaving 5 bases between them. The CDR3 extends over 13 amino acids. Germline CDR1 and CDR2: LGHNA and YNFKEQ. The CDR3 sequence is CASSQGPGNTIYF. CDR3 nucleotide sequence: TGTGCCAGCAGCCAAGGTCCGGGAAACACCATATATTTT.

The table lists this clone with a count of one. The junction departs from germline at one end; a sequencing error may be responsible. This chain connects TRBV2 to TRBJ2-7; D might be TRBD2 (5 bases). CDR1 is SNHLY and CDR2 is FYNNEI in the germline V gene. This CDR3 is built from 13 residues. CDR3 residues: CASRDPGSGIEYF. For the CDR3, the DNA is TGTGCCAGCCGTGACCCGGGCTCCGGGATAGAATACTTC.

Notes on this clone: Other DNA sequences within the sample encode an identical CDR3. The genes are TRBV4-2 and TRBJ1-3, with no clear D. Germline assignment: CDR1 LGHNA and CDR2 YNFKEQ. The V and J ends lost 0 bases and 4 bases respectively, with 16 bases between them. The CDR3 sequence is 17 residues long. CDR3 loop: CASSQDTSDQIGNTIYF. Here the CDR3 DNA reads TGTGCCAGCAGCCAAGATACCAGCGACCAAATCGGAAACACCATATATTTT.

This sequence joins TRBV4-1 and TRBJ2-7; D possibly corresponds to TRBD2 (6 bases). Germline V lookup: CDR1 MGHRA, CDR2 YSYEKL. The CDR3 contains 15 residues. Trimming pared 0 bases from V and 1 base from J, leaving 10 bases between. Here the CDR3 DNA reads TGCGCCAGCAGCCAAGATGGAGGGTTATCCTACGAGCAGTACTTC. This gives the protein CASSQDGGLSYEQYF.

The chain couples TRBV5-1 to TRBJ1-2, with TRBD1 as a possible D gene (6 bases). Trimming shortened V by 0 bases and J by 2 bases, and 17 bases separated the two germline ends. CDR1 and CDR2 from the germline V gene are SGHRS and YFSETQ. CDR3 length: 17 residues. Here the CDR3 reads CASSLASWGRGNYGYTF. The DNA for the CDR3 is TGCGCCAGCAGCTTGGCTTCCTGGGGGCGTGGGAACTATGGCTACACCTTC.

The CDR3 loop reads CASSLEARAYNEQFF. The CDR3 DNA reads as TGTGCCAGCAGCTTAGAGGCGAGGGCCTACAATGAGCAGTTCTTC. The V and J genes are TRBV7-2 and TRBJ2-1; D perhaps matches TRBD2 (5 bases). The CDR3 is 15 residues long. Germline CDR1 and CDR2: SGHTA and FQGNSA. V lost 1 base, J lost 2 bases, and 9 bases lay in between.

CDR3 protein: CASSLRDRILNTEAFF. CDR3 DNA sequence: TGTGCCAGTAGTCTCCGGGACAGGATCCTGAACACTGAAGCTTTCTTT. The rearrangement joins TRBV19 to TRBJ1-1, with 8 positions matching TRBD1. Looked up from germline, CDR1 is LNHDA and CDR2 is SQIVND (reference sequence). CDR3 length: 16 amino acids. Germline trimming cut 5 bases from V and 0 bases from J; bases unmatched to any gene: 8.

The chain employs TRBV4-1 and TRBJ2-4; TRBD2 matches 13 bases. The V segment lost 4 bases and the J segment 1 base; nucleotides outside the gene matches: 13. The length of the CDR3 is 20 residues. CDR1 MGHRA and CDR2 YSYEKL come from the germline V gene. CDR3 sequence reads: CASSRGSGTSGIEAKNIQYF. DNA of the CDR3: TGCGCCAGCAGCCGCGGCTCCGGGACTAGCGGGATAGAGGCCAAAAACATTCAGTACTTC.

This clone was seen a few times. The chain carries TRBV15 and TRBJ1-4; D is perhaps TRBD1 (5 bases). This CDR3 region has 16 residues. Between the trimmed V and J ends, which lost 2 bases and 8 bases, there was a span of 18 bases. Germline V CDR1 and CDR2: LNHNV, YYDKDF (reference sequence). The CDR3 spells CATSRRTVINREKLFF. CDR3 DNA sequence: TGTGCCACCAGCAGAAGGACGGTTATAAACAGGGAAAAACTGTTTTTT. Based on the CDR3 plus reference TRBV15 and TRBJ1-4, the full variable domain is DAMVIQNPRYQVTQFGKPVTLSCSQTLNHNVMYWYQQKSSQAPKLLFHYYDKDFNNEADTPDNFQSRRPNTSFCFLDIRSPGLGDTAMYLCATSRRTVINREKLFFGSGTQLSVL.